This T cell receptor beta chain was sequenced during a study of glioma-infiltrating T cells (dated by TCRdb to 2016 to 2017). Context from the whole study: Sequencing of TCR alpha- and beta-chain repertoires was performed on glioma tissue, on non-neoplastic brain tissue, and on matched peripheral blood mononuclear cells. Each tissue-infiltrating repertoire was compared with the same patient's peripheral blood repertoire to measure divergence between tissue and blood T-cell populations. Three low-grade glioma patients, seven to nine primary glioblastoma patients, and three non-glioma patients who contributed non-neoplastic brain tissue made up the paired cohort.

TCR alpha and beta CDR3 regions were amplified with the iRepertoire nested amplicon-rescue multiplex PCR (arm-PCR) platform from RNA. One-step reverse transcription and amplification used roughly 100-400 ng of tissue mRNA or PBMC total RNA as input. Following bead purification, Illumina adapters were added through a secondary multiplex PCR, and the libraries were then gel-purified between 200 and 400 bp. Demultiplexing relied on internal 6-nucleotide barcodes carried by the libraries. Libraries were sequenced on an Illumina MiSeq with 2x220 or 2x250 nucleotide paired-end reads. The study's processing was this. Paired reads were merged using FLASH 1.2.11 and were aligned to the GRCh37 human genome using BWA-MEM, after which TRA and TRB reads were extracted. An IMGT-derived reference of cassette sequences and CDR3 motifs, with pseudogenes included, was used for V and J assignment. Reads were translated in three frames, and productive CDR3s were defined as those with a C...FGXG motif and no stop codons. Clonotypes were defined as unique combinations of V-J cassette pair and CDR3 amino acid sequence. Reads were filtered by Hamming distance, with the threshold set by the sequence error rate of each sample in mapped regions. The raw public data were reprocessed by TCRdb itself: fastp quality trimming at Q25, MiXCR clonotype calling, in-frame beta chains only. Here each entry gathers all rows of one CDR3 protein and keeps the most common genes and DNA. The V and J calls and clone size are TCRdb's, not the authors'. This sample holds some 90,000 distinct CDR3 sequences; roughly 40% were observed only once. The top ten constitute more than 30% of the sample.

A note on this clonotype: Its binding antigen is unknown. A read error may account for a junction end that differs from germline.

As encoded in the germline V gene (reference sequence), CDR1 is LNHNV while CDR2 is YYDKDF. From cysteine to phenylalanine, the CDR3 is 15 amino acids long. The entry retains the CDR3 DNA only, 45 bases that are in frame from base 1. General study outcomes and caveats: Only a very small number of CDR3 sequences turned up in both tissue and blood, a result put down to high CDR3 diversity combined with limited sampling. Group comparisons were based on small numbers of patients: three non-neoplastic, three low-grade glioma and seven to nine glioblastoma patients. In non-neoplastic patients, VJ-independent divergence between tissue and blood fell below expectation, whereas in all gliomas, and especially in low-grade gliomas, the divergence rose above expectation.

Material for sequencing was glioma tissue, nonneoplastic brain tissue, or PBMCs (not recorded which). This receptor chain uses TRBV15 and TRBJ2-3; TRBD1 is a possible D gene, resting on 5 matching bases. This clonotype was sampled from a human donor with low-grade glioma or glioblastoma, undergoing nonglioma brain surgery, or in good health (not recorded which). The CDR3 region reads CVTSRETGGAYTQYF. In nucleotides, the sequence is TGTGTCACCAGCAGAGAAACAGGTGGGGCCTATACGCAGTATTTT.